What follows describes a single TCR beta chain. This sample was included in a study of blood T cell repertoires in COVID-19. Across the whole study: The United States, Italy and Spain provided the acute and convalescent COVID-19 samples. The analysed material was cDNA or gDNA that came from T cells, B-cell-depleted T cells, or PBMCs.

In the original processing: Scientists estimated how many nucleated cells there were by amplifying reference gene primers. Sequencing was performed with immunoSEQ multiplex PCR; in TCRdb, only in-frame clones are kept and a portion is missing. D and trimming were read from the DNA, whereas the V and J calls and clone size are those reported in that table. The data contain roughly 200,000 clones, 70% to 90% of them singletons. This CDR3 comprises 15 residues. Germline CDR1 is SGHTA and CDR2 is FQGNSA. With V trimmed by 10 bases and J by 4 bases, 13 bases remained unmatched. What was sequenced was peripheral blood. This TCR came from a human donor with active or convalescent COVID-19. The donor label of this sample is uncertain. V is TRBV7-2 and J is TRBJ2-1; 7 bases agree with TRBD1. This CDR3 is CATQQPGQNYNEQFF. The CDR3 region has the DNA TGTGCCACCCAACAACCGGGACAGAATTACAATGAGCAGTTCTTC.